This is a list of T cell receptor beta chains from one sample in a study of cytomegalovirus exposure and HLA in healthy donors. Here immunoSEQ multiplex PCR was the method, and the copy in TCRdb shows in-frame clones only, minus some. Of more than 120,000 clones listed, approximately 79% were seen once; the top ten hold under 3%. Sequencing was performed on PBMCs. These receptors were collected from a woman under 40 in good health and CMV-seronegative. The CDR3 runs from the conserved cysteine through the conserved F or W. Rows may omit the clone size; those that give it use once, few, many or a size class.

j_call: TRBJ1-1; v_call: TRBV30; clone_size: .; cdr3_aa: CAWSVGLRDTEAFF
j_call: TRBJ1-3; v_call: TRBV6-5; clone_size: .; cdr3_aa: CASSYSAGIGNTIYF
j_call: TRBJ2-1; v_call: TRBV14; clone_size: .; cdr3_aa: CASSQVSGDNEQFF
j_call: TRBJ1-2; v_call: TRBV6-6; clone_size: .; cdr3_aa: CASSPGQVPGYTF
j_call: TRBJ1-4; v_call: TRBV5-1; clone_size: .; cdr3_aa: CASSLRGEGLNEKLFF
j_call: TRBJ1-1; v_call: TRBV30; clone_size: .; cdr3_aa: CAWSKQVNTEAFF
j_call: TRBJ1-5; v_call: TRBV6-6; clone_size: .; cdr3_aa: CASSPPGTGNNQPQHF
j_call: TRBJ1-2; v_call: TRBV5-6; clone_size: .; cdr3_aa: CASSLSPGFGYTF
j_call: TRBJ2-2; v_call: TRBV6-1; clone_size: once; cdr3_aa: CASSERLAGGELFF
j_call: TRBJ1-6; v_call: TRBV7-2; clone_size: once; cdr3_aa: CASTPRDKGAYNSPLHF
j_call: TRBJ2-5; v_call: TRBV29-1; clone_size: .; cdr3_aa: CSAGQPEETQYF
j_call: TRBJ1-3; v_call: TRBV9; clone_size: .; cdr3_aa: CASSEAGQGGGNTIYF
j_call: TRBJ2-3; v_call: TRBV7-3; clone_size: .; cdr3_aa: CASSILGLAETGDTQYF
j_call: TRBJ2-2; v_call: TRBV7-9; clone_size: .; cdr3_aa: CASSLSQVGELFF
j_call: TRBJ2-1; v_call: TRBV30; clone_size: .; cdr3_aa: CAWSVRVGEQFF
j_call: TRBJ2-7; v_call: TRBV14; clone_size: .; cdr3_aa: CASSQRDRGVRFDEQYF
j_call: TRBJ1-2; v_call: TRBV28; clone_size: .; cdr3_aa: CASSFPGQPYGYTF
j_call: TRBJ2-3; v_call: TRBV7-9; clone_size: .; cdr3_aa: CASSLDVGLAGGRQYF
j_call: TRBJ2-3; v_call: TRBV9; clone_size: .; cdr3_aa: CASSAGDGDTQYF
j_call: TRBJ1-6; v_call: TRBV6-6; clone_size: .; cdr3_aa: CASRSGTLSPLHF
j_call: TRBJ1-4; v_call: TRBV19; clone_size: once; cdr3_aa: CASSLNRDEKLFF
j_call: TRBJ1-1; v_call: TRBV6-5; clone_size: .; cdr3_aa: CASSPGITEAFF
j_call: TRBJ1-6; v_call: TRBV5-6; clone_size: .; cdr3_aa: CASSSGTGYNSPLHF
j_call: TRBJ1-3; v_call: TRBV6-1; clone_size: .; cdr3_aa: CASSEARDTIYF
j_call: TRBJ1-5; v_call: TRBV20-1; clone_size: once; cdr3_aa: CSATGTAPQHF
j_call: TRBJ1-2; v_call: TRBV7-9; clone_size: .; cdr3_aa: CSSSRGAGGDYGYTF
j_call: TRBJ2-7; v_call: TRBV10-1; clone_size: once; cdr3_aa: CASSLDRAPPQYF
j_call: TRBJ2-2; v_call: TRBV30; clone_size: .; cdr3_aa: CAWTIGTSGGWAGELFF
j_call: TRBJ2-3; v_call: TRBV25-1; clone_size: .; cdr3_aa: CASSESAKQGISTDTQYF
j_call: TRBJ1-1; v_call: TRBV6-5; clone_size: .; cdr3_aa: CASSSADRLNTEAFF
j_call: TRBJ2-7; v_call: TRBV28; clone_size: .; cdr3_aa: CASSFGTGVHEQYF
j_call: TRBJ2-3; v_call: TRBV7-2; clone_size: .; cdr3_aa: CASSLRRSDTQYF
j_call: TRBJ2-2; v_call: TRBV7-3; clone_size: .; cdr3_aa: CASTRDRGLTGELFF